This T cell receptor beta chain appears in the sequencing data of a study of blood T cells in healthy people across ages (dated by TCRdb to 2013 to 2016). With respect to the entire study: Template switching captured roughly one uniquely barcoded TCR beta cDNA molecule per two T cells in model experiments. Four age groups were formed from the donors: young (average around 15 years), middle-aged (around 40), aged (about 68) and long-lived (roughly 81). Using the same blood draw, the study looked at two additional independent replicas of 1 million unique cDNA reads for two donors, one aged 18 to 30 and the other aged 80 or older. Using deep sequencing normalized with unique cDNA molecular identifiers, the study measured how TCR beta repertoire diversity changes with age. To avoid experimental bias, donors of different ages were distributed randomly across sequencing lanes. Results the study describes overall, beyond this receptor: There was a strong correlation between observed TCR beta diversity and the percentage of naive T cells measured by flow cytometry. Estimates of total diversity based on one million sequenced T cells were considered lower bounds and underestimates. Because profiling used bulk unsorted PBMCs, naive and antigen-experienced compartments could not be compared conclusively. Because the CMV infection status of the donors was unknown, age-related changes in expanded clonotypes may potentially have been confounded. As age increased, observed TCR beta diversity per million T cells dropped in a roughly linear way, and a significant reduction was already evident by age 40. Compared with the aged group, the long-lived group had more naive CD4+ T cells, fewer expanded clones and increased TCR diversity, a pattern suggesting age selection.

Donors were 30 to 45 systemically healthy Caucasian individuals from Russia aged roughly 6 to 90 years. About 9.8 milliliters of peripheral blood were drawn from each donor into EDTA-treated Vacutainer tubes. Ficoll-Paque density-gradient centrifugation was used to isolate PBMCs, with at least 7 million per sample. Trizol reagent was used to extract total RNA from the PBMCs, yielding at least 6 micrograms per sample. For every donor, flow cytometry on a PBMC aliquot measured the percentage of naive CD45RAhigh/CD27high T cells. This clonotype appeared a few times. What antigen it recognizes has not been identified. Qualities for individual bases were not recorded, and no much larger clone is one base off. The library was made by 5' RACE. Sequencing used an Illumina HiSeq 2500. The second PCR ran for about 6 to 11 cycles and used a J-beta primer mix along with a sample-barcoded 5' primer. A unique molecular identifier was introduced onto each TCR beta cDNA molecule by a template-switch 5' adaptor carrying 12 random nucleotides. At least 3 million CDR3-containing paired-end reads were obtained from each sample. First-strand cDNA was synthesized from all RNA with the Mint cDNA synthesis kit, primed by a TRBC-specific oligonucleotide. After uracil-DNA glycosylase treatment, a first 18-cycle PCR used universal primers M1SS and BC2_uni_R on all cDNA. Processing in the source paper ran as follows. Normalization of each sample was performed by random selection of 1 million high-quality reads, each carrying a distinct molecular identifier. Instead of being binned into consensus sequences, reads with shared molecular identifiers were discarded. MiTCR, with a Q25 quality threshold and the strictest error-elimination algorithm, was used for CDR3 identification, clonotype clustering and error correction. A nonparametric unseen species model with Euler transformation was used to estimate lower-bound total TCR beta diversity. TCRdb reworked the public reads: Q25 trimming with fastp, MiXCR clone assembly, productive beta chains retained. Every distinct CDR3 protein forms one entry, paired with its most common genes and DNA. TCRdb assigned the V and J calls; the authors' analysis was not used. Counted in this sample were roughly 800,000 distinct CDR3 sequences; under 40% of them appeared once. In total, the top ten clones hold under 15% of the sample.

The junction carries 10 bases between V and J, which are trimmed by 0 bases and 1 base respectively. CDR3 length: 15 amino acids, cysteine to phenylalanine. Only CDR3 DNA is held: 45 bases, read in frame from base 1. CDR1 and CDR2 were assigned from the germline V gene as SGHRS and YFSETQ. Source material: blood. The receptor chain draws on TRBV5-1 and TRBJ1-1; TRBD1 is perhaps the D gene, given 5 matching bases. This receptor was identified in a man in his late teens or twenties in good health. The CDR3 region reads CASSLEGASNTEAFF. At the DNA level, the sequence is TGCGCCAGCAGCTTGGAAGGGGCGTCGAACACTGAAGCTTTCTTT.